The clone carrying this T cell receptor beta chain was detected once. Original handling: Estimation of nucleated cell counts relied on the amplification of reference gene primers. TCRdb's copy holds only in-frame clones and misses some; the assay was immunoSEQ multiplex PCR. V, J and clone size are those of that table, while D and trimming were read from the DNA. The sample carries 150,000 to 200,000 clones, 78% recorded once. The entry originates in a study of blood T cell repertoires in COVID-19. CDR3 size: 14 residues. The V end was cut by 4 bases, the J end by 2 bases, with 10 bases between. CDR1 and CDR2 (germline): LGHDT, YNNKEL (reference sequence).

The sequencing input was peripheral blood. The rearrangement links TRBV3-1 (or the pseudogene TRBV3-2) to TRBJ2-3; D is perhaps TRBD1 (5 bases). The TCR sequence derives from a woman of 80 years or more with acute or convalescent COVID-19. CDR3: CASSPQGATDTQYF. For the CDR3, the DNA is TGTGCCAGCAGCCCTCAGGGCGCCACAGATACGCAGTATTTT.